This entry lists 8 T cell receptor beta chains sequenced from one sample in a study of blood T cells in healthy people across ages. Next came a second PCR, run for roughly 6 to 11 cycles, which used a sample-barcoded 5' primer along with a J-beta primer mix. TCRdb re-derived calls from the 5' RACE reads in MiXCR, one entry per CDR3 protein. The table lists over 700,000 distinct CDR3 sequences, roughly 50% of them singletons. The sequencing sample was made of blood. These receptors came from a man aged 80 or over in good health.

The V and J genes are TRBV3-1 and TRBJ1-2; TRBD1 is a possible D gene (5 bases). CDR3 length: 14 residues. V lost 3 bases, J lost 7 bases, and 15 bases lay in between. Germline V gene data show CDR1 as LGHDT and CDR2 as YNNKEL (reference sequence). The DNA for the CDR3 is TGTGCCAGCAGCCAGAGGAGCGGGACCAGTGGCTACACCTTC. Translating gives CASSQRSGTSGYTF.

Only a few counts were recorded for this clonotype. V is TRBV20-1 and J is TRBJ2-5; 8 bases agree with TRBD2. With the DNA end fitting TRBJ2-7 better, the J assignment may be wrong. Per the germline V gene, CDR1 is DFQATT and CDR2 is SNEGSKA (reference sequence). The CDR3 is 15 residues long. The CDR3: CSARAPLLAVREQYF. Written as DNA, the CDR3 is TGCAGTGCTAGGGCCCCGTTACTAGCGGTTCGCGAGCAGTACTTC.

V usage is TRBV9 and J usage is TRBJ1-4; D gene unclear. Germline V gene data show CDR1 as SGDLS and CDR2 as YYNGEE. The V and J ends lost 3 bases and 0 bases respectively, with 9 bases between them. CDR3 length: 15 residues. The CDR3 sequence: CASSAHRATNEKLFF. The CDR3 coding sequence is TGTGCCAGCAGCGCCCACCGAGCAACTAATGAAAAACTGTTTTTT.

V and J are TRBV7-3 and TRBJ2-5, with D possibly matching TRBD2 (6 bases). V dropped 5 bases and J dropped 11 bases, with 21 bases sitting between them. Germline assignment: CDR1 SGHTA and CDR2 FQGTGA. The CDR3 loop spans 14 amino acids. In nucleotides, the CDR3 is TGTGCCAGCAGCCCCGGGGGTTCCCAAAGGGAGCAGTACTTC. Translation gives CASSPGGSQREQYF.

The chain links TRBV11-2 to TRBJ2-7, with D perhaps being TRBD1 or TRBD2 (7 bases each). Looked up from germline, CDR1 is SGHAT and CDR2 is FQNNGV. Trimming removed 3 bases at V and 3 bases at J, with 12 bases between. The CDR3 length is 14 residues. CDR3: CASSLSGGVYEQYF. Here the CDR3 DNA reads TGTGCCAGCAGCTTGTCAGGGGGGGTCTACGAGCAGTACTTC.

This clonotype was seen a handful of times. Here the CDR3 reads CASSSTRDRGRTQYF. The CDR3 DNA reads TGTGCCAGCAGCTCCACCCGGGACAGGGGTAGGACCCAGTACTTC. This rearrangement joins TRBV7-2 to TRBJ2-5, with TRBD1 identical over 10 bases. The germline gives CDR1 SGHTA, CDR2 FQGNSA. This CDR3 comprises 15 residues. J lost 7 bases, V lost 4 bases, and 9 bases had no gene match.

The V call is TRBV20-1, the J call TRBJ1-4, with no clear D. Germline CDR1 and CDR2: DFQATT and SNEGSKA (reference sequence). This CDR3 has 13 residues. The V end was cut by 0 bases, the J end by 12 bases, with 14 bases between. In DNA, the CDR3 is TGCAGTGCTAGAGAGACAAGCAGTCGGGAACTGTTTTTT. This encodes CSARETSSRELFF.

This clonotype was detected a few times. The CDR3 DNA reads TGTGCCACCAGTGAAACAGGGACCTACGAGCAGTACTTC. Protein sequence: CATSETGTYEQYF. This chain joins TRBV24-1 and TRBJ2-7; D perhaps matches TRBD1 (6 bases). Germline CDR1 reads KGHDR; CDR2 reads SFDVKD. V lost 4 bases and J 2 bases, leaving 8 bases between the germline ends. This CDR3 spans 13 amino acids.